The 26 T cell receptor beta chains in this list originate from one sample, sequenced in a study of CD8 T cells in Susac syndrome. With random hexamers, reverse transcription was performed on about 0.5 to 1 ug of RNA. TCRdb called the immunoSEQ multiplex PCR reads again in MiXCR, with one record for every CDR3 protein. The profile shows roughly 150,000 distinct CDR3 sequences, over 95% of them singletons. The material sequenced was CD8+ T cells from PBMCs. The receptors were gathered from a human donor with multiple sclerosis.

The chain recombines TRBV29-1 with TRBJ1-2, with 8 bases identical to TRBD1. The CDR3 contains 13 residues. The ends lost 8 bases at V and 0 bases at J; junction bases unmatched: 5. Germline CDR1 is SQVTM and CDR2 is ANQGSEA. The CDR3 DNA sequence: TGCAGCCCACAGGGGGGCGCTAACTATGGCTACACCTTC. This encodes CSPQGGANYGYTF.

This chain uses TRBV2 with TRBJ2-3, with no clear D. In germline, CDR1 is SNHLY, CDR2 FYNNEI. V was clipped by 5 bases and J by 4 bases, with 19 bases between them. The CDR3 loop spans 16 amino acids. The CDR3 region is CASSRSRPGLPDTQYF. CDR3 nucleotides: TGTGCCAGCAGTCGATCCCGACCGGGCCTCCCAGATACGCAGTATTTT.

The CDR3 DNA sequence: TGTGCCAGCACCCTGCCCACTCCAGTGAATGAGCAGTTCTTC. Translating it yields CASTLPTPVNEQFF. The V call is TRBV7-9, the J call TRBJ2-1; D gene unclear. This CDR3 contains 14 residues. Trimming cost V 7 bases and J 7 bases, with 17 bases left between them. CDR1 is SEHNR and CDR2 is FQNEAQ in the germline V gene (reference sequence).

This chain uses TRBV5-1 with TRBJ2-6; D uncertain. Germline V gene lookup returns CDR1 SGHRS and CDR2 YFSETQ. Trimming took off 3 bases at V and 0 bases at J, with 4 bases between the two ends. The CDR3 covers 14 residues. In DNA, the CDR3 is TGCGCCAGCAGCTCCTCCTCTGGGGCCAACGTCCTGACTTTC. Protein: CASSSSSGANVLTF.

This clonotype showed up just once. The chain employs TRBV7-9 and TRBJ2-1; no clear D gene. CDR1 and CDR2 (germline): SEHNR, FQNEAQ (reference sequence). The CDR3 length is 14 residues. Between the trimmed V and J ends, which lost 0 bases and 8 bases, there was a span of 11 bases. In nucleotides, the CDR3 is TGTGCCAGCAGCTTAGCGCTGTTAGCAGATGAGCAGTTCTTC. Translation: CASSLALLADEQFF.

This rearrangement joins TRBV18 to TRBJ2-1, with 13 bases aligning to TRBD2. V was clipped by 3 bases and J by 7 bases; unmatched bases: 6. The CDR3 is made up of 16 amino acids. Germline V gives CDR1 KGHSH, CDR2 LQKENI. CDR3 residues: CASSPEGLAGFNEQFF. The CDR3 DNA is TGTGCCAGCTCACCCGAGGGACTAGCGGGGTTTAATGAGCAGTTCTTC.

The chain is built from TRBV20-1 and TRBJ1-2, with D possibly matching TRBD1 (6 bases). V was trimmed by 3 bases and J by 1 base, leaving 18 bases between them. The germline CDR1 and CDR2 sequences are DFQATT and SNEGSKA (reference sequence). There are 16 residues in the CDR3. CDR3 loop: CSASLGGRDNNYGYTF. CDR3 nucleotide sequence: TGCAGTGCTAGTTTGGGGGGCCGGGATAATAACTATGGCTACACCTTC.

The rearrangement uses TRBV9 and TRBJ1-2; no clear D gene. The length of the CDR3 is 13 residues. Trimming pared 1 base from V and 6 bases from J, leaving 10 bases between. CDR1 is SGDLS, CDR2 YYNGEE, per germline. CDR3: CASSVSGENGYTF. In nucleotides, the CDR3 is TGTGCCAGCAGCGTATCCGGCGAGAATGGCTACACCTTC.

The chain has TRBV3-1 and TRBJ2-1; 13 bases are shared with TRBD2. Trimming took 2 bases from V and 9 from J; bases not matched to a gene: 10. Germline CDR1 LGHDT, CDR2 YNNKEL (reference sequence). The CDR3 has 17 amino acids. CDR3 sequence: CASSQIPTSGGAFEQFF. CDR3 coding DNA: TGTGCCAGCAGCCAAATACCCACTAGCGGGGGGGCTTTTGAGCAGTTCTTC.

In this sample, this clonotype turned up once. This sequence joins TRBV20-1 and TRBJ2-1; TRBD1 might be the D (6 bases). V was shortened by 3 bases and J by 2 bases, with 8 bases between the two germline ends. The germline CDR1 and CDR2 sequences are DFQATT and SNEGSKA (reference sequence). The CDR3 loop spans 13 amino acids. CDR3 sequence reads: CSASQGTYNEQFF. The CDR3 DNA sequence: TGCAGTGCTAGCCAGGGGACCTACAATGAGCAGTTCTTC.

V and J are TRBV20-1 and TRBJ2-7; TRBD1 aligns across 7 bases. The germline V gene has CDR1 DFQATT and CDR2 SNEGSKA (reference sequence). The CDR3 length is 13 residues. V lost 4 bases to trimming and J lost 0 bases; unmatched junction nucleotides: 3. CDR3 in DNA: TGCAGTGCTACCGGGACAGACTCCTACGAGCAGTACGTC. Translated, it gives CSATGTDSYEQYV.

The chain couples TRBV15 to TRBJ2-1; 7 positions match TRBD1. V lost 0 bases, J lost 10 bases, and 18 bases stayed unmatched. CDR1 LNHNV and CDR2 YYDKDF come from the germline V gene (reference sequence). This CDR3 is 18 amino acids long. CDR3 residues: CATSREGNSGGRLREQFF. Written as DNA, the CDR3 is TGTGCCACCAGCAGAGAGGGTAATTCAGGGGGAAGACTTCGGGAGCAGTTCTTC.

This rearrangement joins TRBV9 to TRBJ2-7; D may be TRBD2 (6 bases). V was trimmed by 4 bases and J by 5 bases, leaving 13 bases between them. Germline V gene data show CDR1 as SGDLS and CDR2 as YYNGEE. The CDR3 is made up of 13 amino acids. CDR3 coding DNA: TGTGCCAGCAGCTCTGGTCCGGGGGACGAGCAGTACTTC. It encodes CASSSGPGDEQYF.

The chain is built from TRBV9 and TRBJ2-3; TRBD2 aligns across 8 bases. J was trimmed by 3 bases and V by 2 bases; bases with no gene match: 8. Germline CDR1 and CDR2: SGDLS and YYNGEE. This CDR3 is 16 amino acids long. The CDR3 bases are TGTGCCAGCAGCGTTCCAGCGGGGGATGATACAGATACGCAGTATTTT. It encodes CASSVPAGDDTDTQYF. Using reference TRBV9 and TRBJ2-3 for the parts outside the CDR3, the full variable domain is DSGVTQTPKHLITATGQRVTLRCSPRSGDLSVYWYQQSLDQGLQFLIQYYNGEERAKGNILERFSAQQFPDLHSELNLSSLELGDSALYFCASSVPAGDDTDTQYFGPGTRLTVL.

CDR3 amino acids: CASSQTRGGSGANVLTF. Written as DNA, the CDR3 is TGTGCCAGCAGCCAAACCCGGGGAGGGTCTGGGGCCAACGTCCTGACTTTC. This chain joins TRBV3-1 and TRBJ2-6; 7 bases agree with TRBD2. Germline V gene sequence: CDR1 LGHDT, CDR2 YNNKEL (reference sequence). Trimming took 2 bases from V and 1 from J; bases not matched to a gene: 5. This CDR3 comprises 17 residues.

The chain links TRBV2 to TRBJ1-5; TRBD1 agrees at 7 bases. Germline CDR1 and CDR2: SNHLY and FYNNEI. The CDR3 is 16 amino acids. V gave up 6 bases and J gave up 0 bases; unmatched junction bases: 8. The DNA of the CDR3 is TGTGCCAGCAGCCCCCCCAGGGGGGATAGCAATCAGCCCCAGCATTTT. Encoded protein: CASSPPRGDSNQPQHF.

This chain joins TRBV29-1 and TRBJ2-3; D perhaps matches TRBD1 (5 bases). CDR1 and CDR2 from the germline V gene are SQVTM and ANQGSEA. V was clipped by 0 bases and J by 3 bases, with 13 bases between them. The CDR3 has 15 residues. CDR3 DNA sequence: TGCAGCGTTGAAGATCAGGGAACCTTAACAGATACGCAGTATTTT. Protein sequence: CSVEDQGTLTDTQYF.

The genes are TRBV9 and TRBJ2-5, with 8 bases aligning to TRBD2. The junction had 6 bases not matched to a gene; V was cut back by 3 bases and J by 2 bases. The CDR3 covers 15 residues. Germline loops: CDR1 SGDLS, CDR2 YYNGEE. CDR3 amino acids: CASSDGRGAQETQYF. DNA of the CDR3: TGTGCCAGCAGCGATGGGCGGGGGGCACAAGAGACCCAGTACTTC.

CDR3 residues: CASSSLGGQPQHF. Written as DNA, the CDR3 is TGTGCCAGCAGCTCTTTGGGGGGGCAGCCCCAGCATTTT. V gene TRBV7-9 combines with J gene TRBJ1-5; D is possibly TRBD1 (5 bases). V lost 4 bases, J lost 7 bases, and 11 bases lay in between. The CDR3 runs 13 residues. The germline V gene has CDR1 SEHNR and CDR2 FQNEAQ (reference sequence).

V usage is TRBV5-6 and J usage is TRBJ2-5; 10 nucleotides agree with TRBD2. Germline V gene data show CDR1 as SGHDT and CDR2 as YYEEEE. CDR3 size: 17 residues. With 4 bases clipped from V and 5 bases from J, the junction kept 14 bases outside the gene matches. The DNA for the CDR3 is TGTGCCAGCAGCGAATCCTTCATAGCGGGGGGTGTGGAGACCCAGTACTTC. This translates into CASSESFIAGGVETQYF.

V is TRBV30 and J is TRBJ2-5, with 7 bases lining up with TRBD1. Germline V gene sequence: CDR1 GTSNPN, CDR2 SVGIG (reference sequence). V was pared by 6 bases and J by 5 bases, with 15 bases of the junction left unmatched. CDR3 length: 15 amino acids. Written as DNA, the CDR3 is TGTGCCTGTGGTAAGGGGGCTAGCAGTACGGAGACCCAGTACTTC. Translating gives CACGKGASSTETQYF.

The V gene is TRBV9, the J gene TRBJ1-5; no definite D call. Germline V gene lookup returns CDR1 SGDLS and CDR2 YYNGEE. V dropped 2 bases and J dropped 1 base, with 10 bases sitting between them. The CDR3 covers 15 residues. CDR3 sequence (DNA): TGTGCCAGCAGCGTCTCTGGGCTGAGCAATCAGCCCCAGCATTTT. It yields the protein CASSVSGLSNQPQHF.

The V and J genes are TRBV11-2 and TRBJ2-7, with D possibly being TRBD1 or TRBD2 (5 bases each). This CDR3 region has 14 residues. In germline, CDR1 is SGHAT, CDR2 FQNNGV. V lost 3 bases and J lost 2, with 11 bases in between. This CDR3 reads CASSFGTEPYEQYF. CDR3 DNA sequence: TGTGCCAGCAGCTTTGGGACGGAGCCCTACGAGCAGTACTTC.

The rearrangement uses TRBV7-9 and TRBJ2-5; 8 nucleotides match TRBD2. CDR1 is SEHNR, CDR2 FQNEAQ, per germline (reference sequence). This CDR3 is 14 amino acids long. Germline trimming cut 6 bases from V and 2 bases from J; bases unmatched to any gene: 5. The CDR3 nucleotides are TGTGCCAGCAGACCACCGGGGGGGCAAGAGACCCAGTACTTC. Encoded protein: CASRPPGGQETQYF.

V usage is TRBV28 and J usage is TRBJ1-4; 7 bases fit TRBD1. The V segment lost 3 bases and the J segment 14 bases; nucleotides outside the gene matches: 6. The CDR3 length is 12 residues. Germline V gene sequence: CDR1 MDHEN, CDR2 SYDVKM. This CDR3 is CASSFDRAALFF. Here the CDR3 DNA reads TGTGCCAGCAGTTTCGACAGGGCTGCGCTGTTTTTT. Full variable domain (outside the CDR3, taken from reference TRBV28 and TRBJ1-4): DVKVTQSSRYLVKRTGEKVFLECVQDMDHENMFWYRQDPGLGLRLIYFSYDVKMKEKGDIPEGYSVSREKKERFSLILESASTNQTSMYLCASSFDRAALFFGSGTQLSVL.

V usage is TRBV2 and J usage is TRBJ1-4; 7 bases match TRBD1. Germline V gives CDR1 SNHLY, CDR2 FYNNEI. The CDR3 totals 19 residues. V lost 8 bases to trimming and J lost 0 bases; unmatched junction nucleotides: 18. DNA of the CDR3: TGTGCCAGCCGATTCCGCCGGGACAGAGACCCTGCAACTAATGAAAAACTGTTTTTT. This sequence encodes CASRFRRDRDPATNEKLFF.